This T cell receptor beta chain was captured in a study of chemoradiotherapy in HPV16-positive cancers. Overall study context: A couple of HPV16-positive patients' cells yielded candidate HPV-specific clones and common motifs. Findings of the study overall: Non-HPV-specific T cells did not expand in tumors during treatment, whereas candidate HPV-specific clones and E7-related motifs did. In HPV16-positive patients, HPV-responsive T-cell expansion tracked better recurrence-free survival.

Comments on this clone: Its antigen is currently unknown.

Repertoires were sampled repeatedly during chemoradiotherapy. This table comes from immunoSEQ multiplex PCR, and its TCRdb copy is limited to in-frame clones, with some not included. The data show several thousand clones, 77% seen once. The germline CDR1 and CDR2 sequences are MNHNY and SVGAGI (reference sequence). Between the trimmed V and J ends, which lost 7 bases and 4 bases, there was a span of 13 bases. The length of the CDR3 is 13 residues. The specimen was obtained from a patient who underwent chemoradiotherapy. This receptor was taken from a human donor with HPV-associated anogenital cancer. V gene TRBV6-6 combines with J gene TRBJ1-2; D remains unclear. The CDR3 sequence is CASTNRGGYGYTF. The CDR3 nucleotides are TGTGCCAGCACTAACCGGGGAGGCTATGGCTACACCTTC.